The next 26 T cell receptor beta chains were all read from a single sample in a study of cytomegalovirus exposure and HLA in healthy donors. TCRdb's table, derived via immunoSEQ multiplex PCR, lists solely in-frame clones and lacks some. The sample has under 300,000 clones; nearly 90% are singletons. The sample comprised PBMCs. These receptors were taken from a woman between 18 and 29 years old in good health and CMV-seronegative.

The V gene is TRBV18, the J gene TRBJ2-7; D possibly corresponds to TRBD2 (5 bases). Between the trimmed V and J ends, which lost 2 bases and 6 bases, there was a span of 11 bases. Germline lookup yields CDR1 KGHSH and CDR2 LQKENI. CDR3 length: 13 amino acids. CDR3 sequence reads: CASSPGRAVEQYF. The CDR3 DNA reads TGTGCCAGCTCACCAGGGCGGGCCGTCGAGCAGTACTTC.

The V and J genes are TRBV5-1 and TRBJ2-2, with 7 bases lining up with TRBD1. The CDR3 contains 15 residues. Looked up from germline, CDR1 is SGHRS and CDR2 is YFSETQ. With V trimmed by 3 bases and J by 2 bases, 4 bases remained unmatched. The CDR3 is CASSSNRGNTGELFF. DNA of the CDR3: TGCGCCAGCAGCTCGAACAGGGGTAACACCGGGGAGCTGTTTTTT.

In DNA form, the CDR3 reads TGTGCCAGCTCGCTAGGGGTTTCGGATGGCTACACCTTC. It codes for CASSLGVSDGYTF. The chain couples TRBV18 to TRBJ1-2, with D possibly being TRBD1 (5 bases). With 6 bases removed from V and 6 bases from J, the gap between germline ends came to 14 bases. The CDR3 has 13 residues. Per germline, CDR1 KGHSH and CDR2 LQKENI.

V and J are TRBV27 and TRBJ2-5, with 8 bases lining up with TRBD1. TRBJ2-7 matches the DNA end more closely, so the J call is doubtful. The length of the CDR3 is 14 residues. Germline values: CDR1 MNHEY, CDR2 SMNVEV (reference sequence). The CDR3 loop is CASSQRTGSHEQYF. In nucleotides, the CDR3 is TGTGCCAGCAGTCAACGGACAGGGAGCCACGAGCAGTACTTC.

The genes are TRBV9 and TRBJ2-1; 7 nucleotides align to TRBD2. J was trimmed by 3 bases and V by 3 bases; bases with no gene match: 6. Germline loops: CDR1 SGDLS, CDR2 YYNGEE. The CDR3 consists of 15 residues. CDR3 nucleotides: TGTGCCAGCAGCGGCGGGGGTTACCTCTACAATGAGCAGTTCTTC. It is translated as CASSGGGYLYNEQFF.

V usage is TRBV7-2 and J usage is TRBJ2-3; 8 positions match TRBD2. Unmatched junction bases numbered 8, after V lost 5 bases and J lost 4 bases. Germline V gives CDR1 SGHTA, CDR2 FQGNSA. The length of the CDR3 is 15 residues. CDR3 in amino acids: CASSPDGGAPDTQYF. The CDR3 DNA is TGTGCCAGCAGCCCTGACGGGGGGGCCCCAGATACGCAGTATTTT.

The V and J genes are TRBV19 and TRBJ2-5, with D maybe TRBD2 (6 bases). The CDR3 covers 16 residues. Germline lookup yields CDR1 LNHDA and CDR2 SQIVND (reference sequence). The V end was cut by 3 bases, the J end by 5 bases, with 19 bases between. DNA of the CDR3: TGTGCCAGTAGTATTGTGTGGGGCGGGGAAGAGGAGACCCAGTACTTC. Translation: CASSIVWGGEEETQYF.

In its sample, this clone was seen a few times. The CDR3 DNA reads TGTGCCAGCAGTTACCCAGAGGGCGGGGAGCTGTTTTTT. Translated, it gives CASSYPEGGELFF. The V gene is TRBV6-6, the J gene TRBJ2-2; maybe TRBD2 (5 bases). Germline values: CDR1 MNHNY, CDR2 SVGAGI (reference sequence). V gave up 2 bases and J gave up 7 bases, with 8 bases separating them. The CDR3 covers 13 residues.

Comment on this clone: Other DNA sequences in this sample translate to the same CDR3. The V gene is TRBV6-6, the J gene TRBJ2-7; TRBD1 matches 7 bases. This CDR3 spans 14 amino acids. V dropped 6 bases and J dropped 9; count of bases not matched to a gene: 14. The germline V gene has CDR1 MNHNY and CDR2 SVGAGI (reference sequence). CDR3 in amino acids: CASRLADRLRGQYF. For the CDR3, the DNA is TGTGCCAGCAGGCTCGCGGACAGGCTACGAGGGCAGTACTTC.

J is TRBJ1-2 and V is TRBV6-5; no clear D. The V end lost 2 bases, the J end lost 1 base, and 11 bases lay between the germline ends. The CDR3 loop spans 15 amino acids. Germline-derived CDR1 and CDR2 are MNHEY and SVGAGI. The CDR3 region is CASSYGSGVNYGYTF. The CDR3 nucleotides read TGTGCCAGCAGTTACGGTTCCGGAGTTAACTATGGCTACACCTTC.

The table lists this clone with a count of one. The chain combines TRBV7-8 with TRBJ2-4, with 7 positions matching TRBD2. The CDR3 has 14 amino acids. V shed 5 bases and J 7 bases; nucleotides not matched to a gene: 8. Looked up from germline, CDR1 is SGHVS and CDR2 is FQNEAQ. The DNA of the CDR3 is TGTGCCAGCAGCCCTACCGGGAGGCCCAACATTCAGTACTTC. Residues: CASSPTGRPNIQYF. Together with reference TRBV7-8 and TRBJ2-4, the CDR3 gives the full variable domain: GAGVSQSPRYKVAKRGQDVALRCDPISGHVSLFWYQQALGQGPEFLTYFQNEAQLDKSGLPSDRFFAERPEGSVSTLKIQRTQQEDSAVYLCASSPTGRPNIQYFGAGTRLSVL.

This clone has just one count. The rearrangement uses TRBV7-9 and TRBJ1-5; no reliable D call. The V end lost 1 base, the J end lost 2 bases, and 12 bases lay between the germline ends. The length of the CDR3 is 16 residues. CDR1 is SEHNR and CDR2 is FQNEAQ in the germline V gene (reference sequence). The DNA for the CDR3 is TGTGCCAGCAGCTTAGATGCGGATTTTGGCAATCAGCCCCAGCATTTT. Protein sequence: CASSLDADFGNQPQHF.

The CDR3 nucleotides read TGTGCCACCACGCTAGCGGGGGGTAGGAATGAGCAGTTCTTC. Its protein product is CATTLAGGRNEQFF. The rearrangement uses TRBV27 and TRBJ2-1, with TRBD2 matching 11 bases. This CDR3 comprises 14 residues. Losses at the gene ends were 10 bases for V and 7 bases for J; bases not matched to a gene: 9. In germline, CDR1 is MNHEY, CDR2 SMNVEV (reference sequence).

V gene TRBV30 combines with J gene TRBJ2-5; a possible D gene is TRBD2 (6 bases). Deletions cut 0 bases from V and 5 bases from J, with 7 bases between. Per the germline V gene, CDR1 is GTSNPN and CDR2 is SVGIG (reference sequence). This CDR3 has 12 residues. Here the CDR3 DNA reads TGTGCCTGGAGTGTACTAGCCGAGACCCAGTACTTC. This sequence encodes CAWSVLAETQYF.

This clone has just one count. The rearrangement uses TRBV30 and TRBJ2-1; TRBD2 matches 10 bases. Germline V lookup: CDR1 GTSNPN, CDR2 SVGIG (reference sequence). This CDR3 is 16 amino acids long. With 1 base clipped from V and 2 bases from J, the junction kept 5 bases outside the gene matches. Written as DNA, the CDR3 is TGTGCCTGGAGTGGTCAAGCGGGGGGGCCCTACAATGAGCAGTTCTTC. This codes for CAWSGQAGGPYNEQFF.

The chain combines TRBV7-2 with TRBJ2-1, with 7 bases fitting TRBD1. The CDR3 has 13 amino acids. The germline V gene has CDR1 SGHTA and CDR2 FQGNSA. V lost 2 bases to trimming and J lost 5 bases; unmatched junction nucleotides: 0. The chain's CDR3 is CASSLRGHNEQFF. DNA of the CDR3: TGTGCCAGCAGCTTAAGGGGGCACAATGAGCAGTTCTTC.

This clone has only one observation. The chain combines TRBV7-3 with TRBJ1-1; 8 positions match TRBD1. Germline CDR1 reads SGHTA; CDR2 reads FQGTGA. J was trimmed by 1 base and V by 2 bases; bases with no gene match: 3. The CDR3 extends over 15 amino acids. The CDR3 sequence is CASSLEDRGNTEAFF. The CDR3 DNA reads TGTGCCAGCAGCTTAGAAGACAGGGGGAACACTGAAGCTTTCTTT.

The V and J genes are TRBV4-1 and TRBJ1-1; no firm D call. Per the germline V gene, CDR1 is MGHRA and CDR2 is YSYEKL. This CDR3 region has 14 residues. V was clipped by 0 bases and J by 6 bases, with 11 bases between them. The CDR3 bases are TGCGCCAGCAGCCAAGACTTGAGGGAGTCTGAAGCTTTCTTT. It encodes CASSQDLRESEAFF.

This chain uses TRBV4-1 with TRBJ2-7, with 10 bases matching TRBD2. The V gene's germline CDR1 is MGHRA and CDR2 YSYEKL. This CDR3 comprises 16 residues. Germline trimming cut 2 bases from V and 4 bases from J; bases unmatched to any gene: 8. The CDR3 DNA reads TGCGCCAGCAGCCAACTAGCGGGGGAGTCGTATTACGAGCAGTACGTC. Encoded protein: CASSQLAGESYYEQYV.

The V gene is TRBV20-1, the J gene TRBJ2-1, with D perhaps matching TRBD2 (6 bases). Trimming shortened V by 7 bases and J by 9 bases, and 13 bases separated the two germline ends. The length of the CDR3 is 11 residues. The V gene's germline CDR1 is DFQATT and CDR2 SNEGSKA (reference sequence). The DNA of the CDR3 is TGCAGTGGCGCCGTGGGGGGTGAGCAGTTCTTC. It yields the protein CSGAVGGEQFF.

This clone has only one observation. V is TRBV10-1 and J is TRBJ2-1; a possible D gene is TRBD1 (6 bases). Germline V lookup: CDR1 WNHNN, CDR2 SYGVQD (reference sequence). The CDR3 contains 15 residues. Trimming stripped 1 base from V and 12 bases from J, with 19 bases between. This chain's CDR3 is CASSEYWTASSGQFF. Written as DNA, the CDR3 is TGCGCCAGCAGTGAGTATTGGACAGCATCAAGTGGGCAGTTCTTC.

The chain uses TRBV7-6 and TRBJ2-5; no firm D call. V lost 1 base to trimming and J lost 3 bases, with 6 bases between them. CDR1 SGHVS and CDR2 FNYEAQ come from the germline V gene. There are 13 residues in the CDR3. Here the CDR3 DNA reads TGTGCCAGCAGCTTAGGCGAGAAAGAGACCCAGTACTTC. Translating it yields CASSLGEKETQYF.

CDR3 DNA sequence: TGCGCCAGCAGTGATCCGCGGGGGGGCCGTGATGAGCAGTTCTTC. Translation gives CASSDPRGGRDEQFF. The rearrangement uses TRBV10-1 and TRBJ2-1, with 9 bases identical to TRBD2. CDR1 and CDR2 (germline): WNHNN, SYGVQD (reference sequence). The trim removed 3 bases at V and 8 bases at J, leaving 8 bases unmatched. The CDR3 consists of 15 residues.

The rearrangement uses TRBV9 and TRBJ1-3; no clear D gene. The V end lost 0 bases, the J end lost 2 bases, and 15 bases lay between the germline ends. The CDR3 extends over 17 amino acids. Germline values: CDR1 SGDLS, CDR2 YYNGEE. CDR3 nucleotides: TGTGCCAGCAGCGTAGTTATTTGGGCAGAACCTGGAAACACCATATATTTT. Its protein is CASSVVIWAEPGNTIYF.

The chain joins TRBV2 to TRBJ2-5; tentatively, D is TRBD2 (6 bases). This CDR3 spans 17 amino acids. V lost 2 bases and J lost 2, with 18 bases in between. Germline loops: CDR1 SNHLY, CDR2 FYNNEI. This CDR3 reads CASSESGGWGVQETQYF. CDR3 nucleotides: TGTGCCAGCAGTGAATCGGGTGGGTGGGGGGTTCAAGAGACCCAGTACTTC.

The CDR3 DNA follows: TGTGCCAGCAGTTACCTCCGACTAGCCTCCTACAATGAGCAGTTCTTC. Protein: CASSYLRLASYNEQFF. The chain employs TRBV28 and TRBJ2-1, with TRBD2 matching over 7 bases. Unmatched junction bases numbered 6, after V lost 4 bases and J lost 0 bases. Germline CDR1 reads MDHEN; CDR2 reads SYDVKM. The CDR3 is 16 amino acids. The full variable domain, completed using reference TRBV28 and TRBJ2-1, is DVKVTQSSRYLVKRTGEKVFLECVQDMDHENMFWYRQDPGLGLRLIYFSYDVKMKEKGDIPEGYSVSREKKERFSLILESASTNQTSMYLCASSYLRLASYNEQFFGPGTRLTVL.